The entry below gives a single TCR beta chain sequence along with its context. What it binds is not known. This sample is part of a study of beta chain features in type 1 diabetes. The CDR3 sequence is 12 residues long. The germline V gene has CDR1 GTSNPN and CDR2 SVGIG (reference sequence). The J segment lost 4 bases and the V segment lost 5 bases, leaving 5 bases of the junction unmatched. Sequencing targeted expressed TCRB transcripts, as all isolated RNA had been reverse transcribed. Clones were read by immunoSEQ multiplex PCR, and TCRdb kept only the in-frame ones, dropping some. This sample has under 400,000 clones, with roughly 12% found just once. Only one heparinised blood draw was taken per donor, and its volume averaged about 120 mL. Study outcomes and limitations: TCRB CDR3s were moderately but significantly shorter in Type 1 diabetes patients in all four CD4+ subsets.

Sample: naive CD4+ T cells from blood. This chain uses TRBV30 with TRBJ2-7, with 7 bases matching TRBD1. This TCR was recovered from a woman between 18 and 30 years old with type 1 diabetes. Written as DNA, the CDR3 is TGTGCCTGGGGGGACAGCACGTACGAGCAGTACTTC. This translates into CAWGDSTYEQYF.